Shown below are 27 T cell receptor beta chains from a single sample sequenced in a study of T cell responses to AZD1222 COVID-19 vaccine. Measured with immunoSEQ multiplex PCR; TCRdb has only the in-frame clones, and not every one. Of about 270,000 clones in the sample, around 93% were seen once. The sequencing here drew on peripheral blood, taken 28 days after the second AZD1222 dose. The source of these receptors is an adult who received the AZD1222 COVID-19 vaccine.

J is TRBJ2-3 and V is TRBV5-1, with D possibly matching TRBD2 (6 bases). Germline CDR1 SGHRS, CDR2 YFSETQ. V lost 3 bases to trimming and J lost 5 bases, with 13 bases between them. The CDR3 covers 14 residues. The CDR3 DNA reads TGCGCCAGCAGCTCCCCCCGCGGGGTAGATACGCAGTATTTT. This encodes CASSSPRGVDTQYF. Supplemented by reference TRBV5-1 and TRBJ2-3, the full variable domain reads KAGVTQTPRYLIKTRGQQVTLSCSPISGHRSVSWYQQTPGQGLQFLFEYFSETQRNKGNFPGRFSGRQFSNSRSEMNVSTLELGDSALYLCASSSPRGVDTQYFGPGTRLTVL.

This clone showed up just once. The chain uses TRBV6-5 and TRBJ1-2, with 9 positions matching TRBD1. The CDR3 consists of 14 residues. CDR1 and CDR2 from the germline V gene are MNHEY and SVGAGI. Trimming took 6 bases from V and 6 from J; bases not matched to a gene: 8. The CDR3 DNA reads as TGTGCCAGCAGCCCCAGCGGGACAGGGCATGGCTACACCTTC. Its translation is CASSPSGTGHGYTF.

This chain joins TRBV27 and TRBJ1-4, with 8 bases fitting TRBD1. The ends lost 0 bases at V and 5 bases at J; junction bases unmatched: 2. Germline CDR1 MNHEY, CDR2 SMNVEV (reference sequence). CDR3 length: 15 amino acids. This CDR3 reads CASSLSTGANEKLFF. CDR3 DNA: TGTGCCAGCAGTTTATCGACAGGGGCCAATGAAAAACTGTTTTTT.

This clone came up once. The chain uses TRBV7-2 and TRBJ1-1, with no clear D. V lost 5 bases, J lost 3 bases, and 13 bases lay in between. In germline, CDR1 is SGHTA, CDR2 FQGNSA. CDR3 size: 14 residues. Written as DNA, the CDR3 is TGTGCCAGCAGCCGCCCGATTAGGGACACTGAAGCTTTCTTT. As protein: CASSRPIRDTEAFF.

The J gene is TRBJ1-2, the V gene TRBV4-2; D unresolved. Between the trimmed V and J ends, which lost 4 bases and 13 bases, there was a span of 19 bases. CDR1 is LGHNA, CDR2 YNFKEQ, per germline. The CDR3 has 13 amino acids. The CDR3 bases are TGTGCCAGCAGCCCCCCAAACGGGCAGGCTTTCACCTTC. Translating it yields CASSPPNGQAFTF.

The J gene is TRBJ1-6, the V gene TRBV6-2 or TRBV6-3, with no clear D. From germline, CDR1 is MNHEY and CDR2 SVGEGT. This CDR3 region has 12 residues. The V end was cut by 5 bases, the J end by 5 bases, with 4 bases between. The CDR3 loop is CASSTNNSPLHF. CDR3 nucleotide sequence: TGTGCCAGCAGTACGAATAATTCACCCCTCCACTTT.

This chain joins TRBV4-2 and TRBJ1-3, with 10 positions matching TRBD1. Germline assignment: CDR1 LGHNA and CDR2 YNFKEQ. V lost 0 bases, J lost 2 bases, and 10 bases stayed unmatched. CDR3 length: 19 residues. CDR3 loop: CASSQDYAGQGHPGNTIYF. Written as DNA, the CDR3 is TGTGCCAGCAGCCAAGATTACGCGGGACAGGGGCACCCTGGAAACACCATATATTTT.

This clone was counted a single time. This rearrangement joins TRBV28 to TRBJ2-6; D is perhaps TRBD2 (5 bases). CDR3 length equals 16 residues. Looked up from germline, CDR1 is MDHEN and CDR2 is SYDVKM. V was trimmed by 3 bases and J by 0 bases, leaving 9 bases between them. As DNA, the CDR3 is TGTGCCAGCAGTTTCCTAGGGAGCTCTGGGGCCAACGTCCTGACTTTC. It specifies CASSFLGSSGANVLTF. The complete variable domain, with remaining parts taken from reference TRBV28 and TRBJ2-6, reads DVKVTQSSRYLVKRTGEKVFLECVQDMDHENMFWYRQDPGLGLRLIYFSYDVKMKEKGDIPEGYSVSREKKERFSLILESASTNQTSMYLCASSFLGSSGANVLTFGAGSRLTVL.

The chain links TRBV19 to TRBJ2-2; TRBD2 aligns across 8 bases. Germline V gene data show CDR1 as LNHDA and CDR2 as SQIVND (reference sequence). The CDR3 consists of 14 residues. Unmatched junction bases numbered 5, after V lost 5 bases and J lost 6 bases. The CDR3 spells CASSSAGVAGELFF. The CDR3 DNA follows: TGTGCCAGTAGTTCAGCGGGAGTGGCCGGGGAGCTGTTTTTT.

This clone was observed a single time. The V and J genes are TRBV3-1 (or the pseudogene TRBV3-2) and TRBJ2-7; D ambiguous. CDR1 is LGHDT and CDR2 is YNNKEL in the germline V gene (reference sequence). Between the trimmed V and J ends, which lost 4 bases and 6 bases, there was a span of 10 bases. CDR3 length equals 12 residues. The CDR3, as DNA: TGTGCCAGCAGCCTTAGAGATGTCGAGCAGTACTTC. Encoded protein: CASSLRDVEQYF.

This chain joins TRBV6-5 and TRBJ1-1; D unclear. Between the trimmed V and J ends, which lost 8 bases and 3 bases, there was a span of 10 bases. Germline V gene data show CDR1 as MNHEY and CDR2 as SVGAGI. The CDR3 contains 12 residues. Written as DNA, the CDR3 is TGTGCCAGCGCCCAGGTGGACACTGAAGCTTTCTTT. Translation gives CASAQVDTEAFF.

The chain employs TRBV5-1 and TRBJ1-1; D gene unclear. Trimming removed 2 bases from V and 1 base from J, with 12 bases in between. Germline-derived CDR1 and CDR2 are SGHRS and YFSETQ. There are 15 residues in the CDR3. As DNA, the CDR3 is TGCGCCAGCAGCTTCGCCCCCTTGACGAACACTGAAGCTTTCTTT. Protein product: CASSFAPLTNTEAFF.

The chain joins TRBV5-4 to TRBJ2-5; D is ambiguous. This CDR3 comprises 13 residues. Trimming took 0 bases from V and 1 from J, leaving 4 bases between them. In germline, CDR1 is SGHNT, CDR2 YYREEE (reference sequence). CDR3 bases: TGTGCCAGCAGCTTGGATGCCCAAGAGACCCAGTACTTC. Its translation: CASSLDAQETQYF. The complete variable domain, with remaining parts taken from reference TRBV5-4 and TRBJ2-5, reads ETGVTQSPTHLIKTRGQQVTLRCSSQSGHNTVSWYQQALGQGPQFIFQYYREEENGRGNFPPRFSGLQFPNYSSELNVNALELDDSALYLCASSLDAQETQYFGPGTRLLVL.

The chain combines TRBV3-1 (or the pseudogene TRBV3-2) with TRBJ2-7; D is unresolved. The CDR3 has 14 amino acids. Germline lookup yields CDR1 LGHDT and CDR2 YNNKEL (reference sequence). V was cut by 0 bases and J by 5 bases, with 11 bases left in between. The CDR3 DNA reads TGTGCCAGCAGCCAAGATGCACAGAACCACGAGCAGTACTTC. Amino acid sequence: CASSQDAQNHEQYF.

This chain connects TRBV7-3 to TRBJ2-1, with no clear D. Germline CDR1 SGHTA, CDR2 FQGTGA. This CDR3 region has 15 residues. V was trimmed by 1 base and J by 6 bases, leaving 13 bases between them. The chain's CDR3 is CASSLMGSTSNEQFF. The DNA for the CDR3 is TGTGCCAGCAGCTTAATGGGATCAACCTCCAATGAGCAGTTCTTC.

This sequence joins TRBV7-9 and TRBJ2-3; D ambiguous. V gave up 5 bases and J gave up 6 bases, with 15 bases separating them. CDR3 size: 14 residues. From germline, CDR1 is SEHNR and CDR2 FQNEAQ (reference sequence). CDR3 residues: CASSMVTPQDTQYF. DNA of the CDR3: TGTGCCAGCAGCATGGTAACTCCCCAGGATACGCAGTATTTT.

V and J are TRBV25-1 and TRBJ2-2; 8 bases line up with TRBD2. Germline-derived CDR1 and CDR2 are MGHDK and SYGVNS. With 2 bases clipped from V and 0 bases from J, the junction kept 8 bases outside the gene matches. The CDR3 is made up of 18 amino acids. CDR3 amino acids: CASSEPGRAYPNTGELFF. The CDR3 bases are TGTGCCAGCAGTGAACCCGGGAGGGCCTATCCGAACACCGGGGAGCTGTTTTTT.

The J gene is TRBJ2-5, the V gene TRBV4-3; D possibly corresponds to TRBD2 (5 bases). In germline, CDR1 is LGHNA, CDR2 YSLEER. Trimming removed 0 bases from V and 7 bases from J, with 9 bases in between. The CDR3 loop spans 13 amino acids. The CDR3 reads CASSQESGGTQYF. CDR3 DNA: TGCGCCAGCAGCCAAGAGTCCGGAGGGACCCAGTACTTC.

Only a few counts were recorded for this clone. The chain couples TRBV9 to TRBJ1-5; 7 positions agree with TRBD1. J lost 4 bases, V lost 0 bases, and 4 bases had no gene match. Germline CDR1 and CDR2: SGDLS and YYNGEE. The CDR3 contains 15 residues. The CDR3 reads CASSVGQGTNQPQHF. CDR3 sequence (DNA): TGTGCCAGCAGCGTAGGACAGGGAACGAATCAGCCCCAGCATTTT.

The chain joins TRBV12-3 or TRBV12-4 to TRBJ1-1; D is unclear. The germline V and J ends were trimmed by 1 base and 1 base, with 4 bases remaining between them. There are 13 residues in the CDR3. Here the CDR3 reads CASSLGANTEAFF. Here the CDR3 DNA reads TGTGCCAGCAGTTTAGGGGCGAACACTGAAGCTTTCTTT.

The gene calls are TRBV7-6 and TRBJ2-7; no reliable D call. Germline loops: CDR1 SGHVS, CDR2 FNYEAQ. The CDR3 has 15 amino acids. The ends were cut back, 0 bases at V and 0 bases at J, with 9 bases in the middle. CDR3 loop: CASSLATYSSYEQYF. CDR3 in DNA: TGTGCCAGCAGCTTAGCAACTTATAGCTCCTACGAGCAGTACTTC.

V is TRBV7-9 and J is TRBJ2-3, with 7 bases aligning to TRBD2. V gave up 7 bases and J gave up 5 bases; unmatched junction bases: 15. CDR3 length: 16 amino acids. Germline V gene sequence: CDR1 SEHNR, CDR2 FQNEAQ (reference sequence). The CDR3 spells CASTPKPRLAVDTQYF. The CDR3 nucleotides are TGTGCCAGCACCCCCAAGCCGCGTCTAGCGGTAGATACGCAGTATTTT.

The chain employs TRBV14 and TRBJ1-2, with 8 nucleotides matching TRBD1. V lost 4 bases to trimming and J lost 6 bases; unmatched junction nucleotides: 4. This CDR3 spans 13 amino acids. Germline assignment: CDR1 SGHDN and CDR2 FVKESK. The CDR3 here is CASSLSGGNGYTF. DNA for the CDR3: TGTGCCAGCAGCCTATCAGGGGGCAATGGCTACACCTTC.

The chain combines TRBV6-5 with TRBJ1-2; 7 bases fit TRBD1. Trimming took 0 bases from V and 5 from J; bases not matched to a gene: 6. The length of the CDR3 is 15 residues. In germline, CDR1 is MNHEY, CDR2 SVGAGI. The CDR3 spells CASSYSEGDRYGYTF. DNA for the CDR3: TGTGCCAGCAGTTACTCGGAAGGGGACAGATATGGCTACACCTTC.

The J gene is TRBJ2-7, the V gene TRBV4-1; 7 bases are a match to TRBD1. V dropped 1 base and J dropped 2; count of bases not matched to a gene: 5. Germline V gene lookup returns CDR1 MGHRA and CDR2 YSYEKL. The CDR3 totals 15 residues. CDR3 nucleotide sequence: TGCGCCAGCAGCCAAGGGGAAGGGGGCACCTACGAGCAGTACTTC. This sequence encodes CASSQGEGGTYEQYF.

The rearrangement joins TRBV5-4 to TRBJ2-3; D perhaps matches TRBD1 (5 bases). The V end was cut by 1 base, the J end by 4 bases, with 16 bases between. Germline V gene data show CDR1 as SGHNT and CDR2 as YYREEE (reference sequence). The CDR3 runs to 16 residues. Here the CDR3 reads CASSLQGMVGADTQYF. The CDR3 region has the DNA TGTGCCAGCAGCTTGCAGGGCATGGTTGGAGCAGATACGCAGTATTTT.

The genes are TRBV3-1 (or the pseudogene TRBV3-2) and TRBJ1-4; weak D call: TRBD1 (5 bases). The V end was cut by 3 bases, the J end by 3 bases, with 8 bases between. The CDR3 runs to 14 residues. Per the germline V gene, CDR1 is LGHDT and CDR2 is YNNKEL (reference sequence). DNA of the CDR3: TGTGCCAGCAGCCAGCGGGGGGCTAATGAAAAACTGTTTTTT. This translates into CASSQRGANEKLFF.